The entry below describes one TCR beta chain. What it binds is not known. CDR1 KGHDR and CDR2 SFDVKD come from the germline V gene. The CDR3 extends over 16 amino acids. J lost 3 bases, V lost 4 bases, and 6 bases had no gene match. Assay used: immunoSEQ multiplex PCR; TCRdb lists only in-frame clones, some missing. The table records 140,000 to 150,000 clones, approximately 90% of them present only once. This specimen comes from a study of T cell responses to AZD1222 COVID-19 vaccine. Study-level information: Second-dose timings of about 4 or about 12 weeks were pooled. The study's findings and limits: Spike-specific TCR depth and breadth grew after two AZD1222 doses. After the peak T cell response, and only then, were repertoires sampled. Only a handful of individuals given AZD1222 were seropositive at baseline.

V is TRBV24-1 and J is TRBJ1-5, with TRBD1 identical over 9 bases. This material consisted of peripheral blood, taken on day 0 of AZD1222 vaccination. This TCR derives from an adult in good health. The DNA of the CDR3 is TGTGCCACCAGTGAGGGGGGACAGGGACCCAATCAGCCCCAGCATTTT. This encodes CATSEGGQGPNQPQHF.